This T cell receptor beta chain was obtained from a study of response to subunit inactivated influenza vaccine. Many counts were recorded for this clonotype. The target antigen is unknown. Broader study findings: The study's authors posited that every seasonal influenza vaccination enlists few new T cells.

TCRdb re-derived calls from the RT-PCR reads in MiXCR, one entry per CDR3 protein. The sample lists roughly 460,000 distinct CDR3 sequences, over 9.5% occurring once. The CDR3 extends over 14 amino acids. Trimming stripped 6 bases from V and 4 bases from J, with 13 bases between. Germline values: CDR1 ENHRY, CDR2 SYGVKD. The TCR originated in a man aged 50 or older who received an inactivated influenza vaccine. Here the sequenced sample was PBMCs from blood, taken around seven weeks after vaccination. The V and J genes are TRBV10-3 and TRBJ2-1; possibly TRBD2 for D (5 bases). CDR3 sequence: CAISPRTGYNEQFF. The CDR3 DNA reads as TGTGCCATCAGCCCTCGGACTGGATACAATGAGCAGTTCTTC.